The next 4 T cell receptor beta chains were all read from a single sample in a study of technical replicates of blood from several donors. Using immunoSEQ multiplex PCR, the repertoire was profiled, and TCRdb retains in-frame clones only, with some absent. Here the sample spans roughly 79,000 clones, just under 95% being singletons. Material: T cells isolated from PBMCs. These receptors were obtained from a human donor in good health.

The rearrangement joins TRBV7-9 to TRBJ2-7, with 8 bases lining up with TRBD1. This CDR3 is built from 16 residues. Germline V gives CDR1 SEHNR, CDR2 FQNEAQ (reference sequence). J was trimmed by 3 bases and V by 4 bases; bases with no gene match: 11. CDR3 nucleotide sequence: TGTGCCAGCAGCTACCCGGGACAGGATAAGGGCTACGAGCAGTACTTC. Residues: CASSYPGQDKGYEQYF. Full variable domain (missing parts from reference TRBV7-9 and TRBJ2-7): DTGVSQNPRHKITKRGQNVTFRCDPISEHNRLYWYRQTLGQGPEFLTYFQNEAQLEKSRLLSDRFSAERPKGSFSTLEIQRTEQGDSAMYLCASSYPGQDKGYEQYFGPGTRLTVT.

The V and J genes are TRBV15 and TRBJ1-5; 7 nucleotides match TRBD1. Germline V lookup: CDR1 LNHNV, CDR2 YYDKDF (reference sequence). V gave up 3 bases and J gave up 2 bases; unmatched junction bases: 7. The CDR3 is made up of 16 amino acids. The CDR3 nucleotides read TGTGCCACCAGCAGGGCCCGACAGGGCGGCAATCAGCCCCAGCATTTT. Amino acid sequence: CATSRARQGGNQPQHF.

This chain joins TRBV29-1 and TRBJ1-3; 8 bases map to TRBD1. The CDR3 spans 15 residues. Looked up from germline, CDR1 is SQVTM and CDR2 is ANQGSEA. The CDR3 here is CTSPGGPFSGNTIYF. The CDR3 coding sequence is TGCACCTCCCCAGGGGGCCCGTTCTCTGGAAACACCATATATTTT.

The chain joins TRBV28 to TRBJ2-2; D is uncertain. CDR1 is MDHEN and CDR2 is SYDVKM in the germline V gene. This CDR3 has 16 residues. V was pared by 6 bases and J by 1 base, with 15 bases between. The CDR3, as DNA: TGTGCCAGCAGCCCCATTTTTAACTTGAACACCGGGGAGCTGTTTTTT. Translation: CASSPIFNLNTGELFF.